These T cell receptor beta chains were read from a single sample in a study of identical twins. TCRdb ran MiXCR on the 5' RACE reads and lists one entry per CDR3 protein. Of around 690,000 distinct CDR3 sequences detected, 21% appear once; the ten largest clones hold 4.3%. These data were likewise used in another study, on T cells expressing NK-cell markers.

Sequenced material: PBMCs. Receptors were obtained from a woman under 30 in good health. Both conserved end residues are part of each CDR3. A D gene is named only where the DNA matches it firmly. Clone size is shown for a subset of rows, as once, few, many or a class of expanded clone.

>.|TRBJ2-3|many|TRBV12-3/TRBV12-4
TGTGCCAGCAGCCCGGGAGATACGCAGTATTTT
CASSPGDTQYF
>.|TRBJ1-5|.|TRBV12-3/TRBV12-4
TGTGCCAGCAGCAAGGGAGGGTCTTATAGCAATCAGCCCCAGCATTTT
CASSKGGSYSNQPQHF
>.|TRBJ1-5|few|TRBV20-1
TGCAGTGCTAGAGTTGACAGAAATCAGCCCCAGCATTTT
CSARVDRNQPQHF
>TRBD2|TRBJ2-1|many|TRBV10-3
TGTGCCATCAGTGGAGGAAAAGGGCTAGCGGGAGGATTCTCCTACAATGAGCAGTTCTTC
CAISGGKGLAGGFSYNEQFF
>.|TRBJ2-5|.|TRBV12-3/TRBV12-4
TGTGCCAGCAGTTTCAGTTACCAAGAGACCCAGTACTTC
CASSFSYQETQYF
>.|TRBJ2-5|few|TRBV4-3
TGCGCCAGCAGCCAAGGCCCCCAGGATAACCAAGAGACCCAGTACTTC
CASSQGPQDNQETQYF
>TRBD1|TRBJ1-2|.|TRBV6-6
TGTGCCAGCAGCCTGACAGGGTACTATGGCTACACCTTC
CASSLTGYYGYTF
>TRBD1|TRBJ1-2|.|TRBV10-3
TGTGCCATCACTGGGGAAGAGGGGGCTTACGGCTACACCTTC
CAITGEEGAYGYTF
>TRBD2|TRBJ2-5|few|TRBV9
TGTGCCAGCAGCGGAGACGGACTAGCGGGAGAAGAGACCCAGTACTTC
CASSGDGLAGEETQYF
>TRBD1|TRBJ2-1|.|TRBV7-7
TGTGCTAGCAGCCCACAGGGGCAGCTCAATGAGCAGTTCTTC
CASSPQGQLNEQFF
>.|TRBJ2-1|.|TRBV4-3
TGCGCCAGCAGCCAAGACCGGTGGGAGCAGTTCTTC
CASSQDRWEQFF
>.|TRBJ2-2|many|TRBV5-1
TGCGCCAGCACCTTAGAATTGGTTACCGGGGAGCTGTTTTTT
CASTLELVTGELFF
>TRBD1|TRBJ2-5|.|TRBV20-1
TGCAGTGCAACGGGGACAGGAGAGACCCAGTACTTC
CSATGTGETQYF
>TRBD2|TRBJ2-7|.|TRBV18
TGTGCCAGCTCACCCACTAGCGGGACCCGCTACGAGCAGTACTTC
CASSPTSGTRYEQYF
>.|TRBJ2-1|.|TRBV5-1
TGCGCCAGCAGCTTGGACCTGGTAGATAATGAGCAGTTCTTC
CASSLDLVDNEQFF
>.|TRBJ2-5|few|TRBV18
TGTGCCAGCTCACCTAACAGCCAAATCCAAGAGACCCAGTACTTC
CASSPNSQIQETQYF
>TRBD1|TRBJ1-2|many|TRBV4-1
TGCGCCAGCAGCCAAGACAGGGGGCGAGCTTATGGCTACACCTTC
CASSQDRGRAYGYTF
>.|TRBJ1-1|many|TRBV20-1
TGCAGTGCTAGCCTCCTAGACGGGAACACTGAAGCTTTCTTT
CSASLLDGNTEAFF
>.|TRBJ2-1|.|TRBV27
TGTGCCAGCGGCGACCCCCTAGGCAATGAGCAGTTCTTC
CASGDPLGNEQFF
>TRBD2|TRBJ2-3|many|TRBV10-3
TGTGCCATCGCTCCCTTTACTAGCGGGGGGGCAGATACGCAGTATTTT
CAIAPFTSGGADTQYF
>.|TRBJ1-3|many|TRBV6-5
TGTGCCAGCAGTTACTCATTCAGCTCTGGAAACACCATATATTTT
CASSYSFSSGNTIYF
>.|TRBJ1-2|few|TRBV20-1
TGCAGTGCTAGTAAAGGGGGAGGTAACTATGGCTACACCTTC
CSASKGGGNYGYTF
>TRBD1|TRBJ2-7|few|TRBV20-1
TGCAGTGCTAGAGGGACAGGGGGTCAGTACGAGCAGTACTTC
CSARGTGGQYEQYF
>.|TRBJ2-2|many|TRBV20-1
TGCAGTGCTTCGATCCCGGGACACAACACCGGGGAGCTGTTTTTT
CSASIPGHNTGELFF
>.|TRBJ1-1|.|TRBV27
TGTGCCAGCAAGTTCCGGGACACGGAAATGAACACTGAAGCTTTCTTT
CASKFRDTEMNTEAFF
>TRBD2|TRBJ2-7|.|TRBV29-1
TGCAGCGTCCGGGACTACTCCCTCTCCGAGCAGTACTTC
CSVRDYSLSEQYF
>.|TRBJ2-7|.|TRBV5-1
TGCGCCAGCAGCTCAGGCTTGGGATTGGTTTCCTCCTACGAGCAGTACTTC
CASSSGLGLVSSYEQYF
>.|TRBJ2-1|few|TRBV6-5
TGTGCCAGCAGTTCCCGGCGGGCGGGCTACAATGAGCAGTTCTTC
CASSSRRAGYNEQFF
>TRBD2|TRBJ2-1|few|TRBV10-2
TGCGCCACTCTCGACCGGGGGGTCAATGAGCAGTTCTTC
CATLDRGVNEQFF
>TRBD1|TRBJ1-2|.|TRBV20-1
TGCAGTGCTCCGGGACAGACCTATGGCTACACCTTC
CSAPGQTYGYTF
>TRBD1|TRBJ2-1|.|TRBV5-1
TGCGCCAGCCAGGGACAGGGAAATGAGCAGTTCTTC
CASQGQGNEQFF
>TRBD1|TRBJ1-6|.|TRBV5-8
TGTGCCAGCAGCTTAAACAGGGGTGATTCACCCCTCCACTTT
CASSLNRGDSPLHF